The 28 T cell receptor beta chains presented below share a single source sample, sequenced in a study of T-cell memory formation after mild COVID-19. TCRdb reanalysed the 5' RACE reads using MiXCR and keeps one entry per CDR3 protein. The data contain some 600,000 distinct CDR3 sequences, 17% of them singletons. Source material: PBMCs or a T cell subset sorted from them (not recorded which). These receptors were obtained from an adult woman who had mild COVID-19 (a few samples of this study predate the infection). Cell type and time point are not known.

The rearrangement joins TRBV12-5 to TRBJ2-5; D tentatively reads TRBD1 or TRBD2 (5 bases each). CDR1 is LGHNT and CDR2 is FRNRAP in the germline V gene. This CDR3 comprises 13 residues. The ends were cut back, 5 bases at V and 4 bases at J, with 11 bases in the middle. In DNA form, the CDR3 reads TGTGCTAGTGGTACAGGACGGGGAGAGACCCAGTACTTC. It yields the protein CASGTGRGETQYF.

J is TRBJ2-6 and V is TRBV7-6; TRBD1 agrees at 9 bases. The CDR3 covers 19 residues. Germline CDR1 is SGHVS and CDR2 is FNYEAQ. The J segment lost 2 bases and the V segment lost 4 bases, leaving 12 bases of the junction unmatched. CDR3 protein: CASSSPRTGAGAGANVLTF. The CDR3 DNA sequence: TGTGCCAGCAGCTCCCCACGGACAGGGGCAGGCGCTGGGGCCAACGTCCTGACTTTC.

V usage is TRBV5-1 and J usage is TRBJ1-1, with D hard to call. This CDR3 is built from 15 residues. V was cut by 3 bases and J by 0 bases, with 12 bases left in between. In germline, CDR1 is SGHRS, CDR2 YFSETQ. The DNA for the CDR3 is TGCGCCAGCAGCTCCTCCCAGCACATGAACACTGAAGCTTTCTTT. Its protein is CASSSSQHMNTEAFF.

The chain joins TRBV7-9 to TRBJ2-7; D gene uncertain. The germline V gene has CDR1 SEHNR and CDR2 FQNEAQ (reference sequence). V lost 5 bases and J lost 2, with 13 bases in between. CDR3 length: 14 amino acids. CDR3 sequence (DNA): TGTGCCAGCAGCCCGACATTTGCCGCCTACGAGCAGTACTTC. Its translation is CASSPTFAAYEQYF.

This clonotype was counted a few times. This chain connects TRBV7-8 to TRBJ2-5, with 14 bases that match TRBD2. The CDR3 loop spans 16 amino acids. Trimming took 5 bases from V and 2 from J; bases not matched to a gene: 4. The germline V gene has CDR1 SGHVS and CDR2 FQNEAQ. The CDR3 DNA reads TGTGCCAGCAGCCAGGGACTAGCGGGGGCACAAGAGACCCAGTACTTC. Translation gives CASSQGLAGAQETQYF.

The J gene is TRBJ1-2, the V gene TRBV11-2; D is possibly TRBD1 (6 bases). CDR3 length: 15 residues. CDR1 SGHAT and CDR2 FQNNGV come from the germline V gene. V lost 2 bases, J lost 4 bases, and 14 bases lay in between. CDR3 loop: CASSLNEGVGYGYTF. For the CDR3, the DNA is TGTGCCAGCAGCTTAAACGAGGGGGTAGGCTATGGCTACACCTTC.

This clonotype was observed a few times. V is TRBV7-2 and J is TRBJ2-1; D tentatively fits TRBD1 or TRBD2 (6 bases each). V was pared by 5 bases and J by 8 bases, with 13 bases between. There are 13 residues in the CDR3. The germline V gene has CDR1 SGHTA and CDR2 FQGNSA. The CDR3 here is CASSQGPGDEQFF. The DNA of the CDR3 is TGTGCCAGCAGCCAGGGGCCGGGGGATGAGCAGTTCTTC.

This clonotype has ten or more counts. Written as DNA, the CDR3 is TGTGCCAGCAGCCTAAGAGAGAGCTCCTACAATGAGCAGTTCTTC. It yields the protein CASSLRESSYNEQFF. The rearrangement links TRBV7-8 to TRBJ2-1, with D unclear. Deletions cut 5 bases from V and 0 bases from J, with 11 bases between. Germline lookup yields CDR1 SGHVS and CDR2 FQNEAQ. The CDR3 sequence is 15 residues long.

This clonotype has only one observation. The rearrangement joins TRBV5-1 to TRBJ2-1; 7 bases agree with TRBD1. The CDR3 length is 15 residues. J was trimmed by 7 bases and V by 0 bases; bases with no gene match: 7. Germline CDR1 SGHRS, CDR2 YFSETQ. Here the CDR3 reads CASSLGLGGWNEQFF. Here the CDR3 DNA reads TGCGCCAGCAGCTTGGGTTTAGGGGGCTGGAATGAGCAGTTCTTC. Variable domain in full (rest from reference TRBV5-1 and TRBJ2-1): KAGVTQTPRYLIKTRGQQVTLSCSPISGHRSVSWYQQTPGQGLQFLFEYFSETQRNKGNFPGRFSGRQFSNSRSEMNVSTLELGDSALYLCASSLGLGGWNEQFFGPGTRLTVL.

CDR3 sequence (DNA): TGTGCCAGCACTCCACTAGCGGGTTACAATGAGCAGTTCTTC. It yields the protein CASTPLAGYNEQFF. V gene TRBV6-2 or TRBV6-3 combines with J gene TRBJ2-1; 9 bases are a match to TRBD2. The length of the CDR3 is 14 residues. V trimming: 7 bases; J trimming: 4 bases; junction bases outside the gene matches: 5. Germline V CDR1 and CDR2: MNHEY, SVGEGT.

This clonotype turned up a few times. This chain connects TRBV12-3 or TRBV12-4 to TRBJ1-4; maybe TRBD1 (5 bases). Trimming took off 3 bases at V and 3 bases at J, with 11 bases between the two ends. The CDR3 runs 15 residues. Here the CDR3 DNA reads TGTGCCAGCAGTTTTTCGGGGCAGTCTAATGAAAAACTGTTTTTT. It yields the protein CASSFSGQSNEKLFF.

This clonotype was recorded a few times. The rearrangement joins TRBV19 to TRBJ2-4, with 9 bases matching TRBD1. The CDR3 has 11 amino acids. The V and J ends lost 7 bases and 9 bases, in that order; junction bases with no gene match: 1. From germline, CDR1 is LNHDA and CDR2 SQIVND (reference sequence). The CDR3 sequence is CASKTGGIQYF. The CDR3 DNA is TGTGCCAGTAAGACAGGGGGCATTCAGTACTTC. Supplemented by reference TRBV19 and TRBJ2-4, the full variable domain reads DGGITQSPKYLFRKEGQNVTLSCEQNLNHDAMYWYRQDPGQGLRLIYYSQIVNDFQKGDIAEGYSVSREKKESFPLTVTSAQKNPTAFYLCASKTGGIQYFGAGTRLSVL.

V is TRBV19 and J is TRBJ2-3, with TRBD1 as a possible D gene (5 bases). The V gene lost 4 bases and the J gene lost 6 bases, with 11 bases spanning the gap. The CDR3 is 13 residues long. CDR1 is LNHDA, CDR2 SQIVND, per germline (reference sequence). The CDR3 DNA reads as TGTGCCAGTAGTACACAGGTAGGGGATACGCAGTATTTT. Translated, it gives CASSTQVGDTQYF.

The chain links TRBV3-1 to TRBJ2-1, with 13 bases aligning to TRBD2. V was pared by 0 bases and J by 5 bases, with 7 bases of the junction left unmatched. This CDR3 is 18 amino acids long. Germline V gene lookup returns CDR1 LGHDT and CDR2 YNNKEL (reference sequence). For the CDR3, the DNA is TGTGCCAGCAGCCAAGATTGGACTAGCGGGAGTAGGGACAATGAGCAGTTCTTC. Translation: CASSQDWTSGSRDNEQFF.

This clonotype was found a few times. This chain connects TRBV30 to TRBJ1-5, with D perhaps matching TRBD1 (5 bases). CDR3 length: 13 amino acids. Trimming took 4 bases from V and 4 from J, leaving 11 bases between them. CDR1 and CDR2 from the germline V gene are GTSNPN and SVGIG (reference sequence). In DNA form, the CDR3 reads TGTGCCTGGACCACGGGACCTAATCAGCCCCAGCATTTT. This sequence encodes CAWTTGPNQPQHF.

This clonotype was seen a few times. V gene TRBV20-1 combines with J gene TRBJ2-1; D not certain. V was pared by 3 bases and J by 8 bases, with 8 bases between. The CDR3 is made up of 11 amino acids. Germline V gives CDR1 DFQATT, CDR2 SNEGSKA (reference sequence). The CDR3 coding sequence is TGCAGTGCTAGGGGTGGGGATGAGCAGTTCTTC. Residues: CSARGGDEQFF.

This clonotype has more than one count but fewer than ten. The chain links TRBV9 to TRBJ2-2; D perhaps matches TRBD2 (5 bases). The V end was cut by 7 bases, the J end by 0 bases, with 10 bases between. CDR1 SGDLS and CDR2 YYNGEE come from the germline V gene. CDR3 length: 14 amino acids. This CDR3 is CASETRANTGELFF. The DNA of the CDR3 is TGTGCCAGCGAAACTAGGGCGAACACCGGGGAGCTGTTTTTT.

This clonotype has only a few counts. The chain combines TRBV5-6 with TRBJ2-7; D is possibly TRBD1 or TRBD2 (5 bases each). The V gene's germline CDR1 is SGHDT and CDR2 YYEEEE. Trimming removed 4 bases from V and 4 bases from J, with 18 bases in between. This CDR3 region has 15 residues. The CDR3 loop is CASSQSGGSGYEQYF. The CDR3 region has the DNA TGTGCCAGCAGCCAATCTGGGGGATCGGGATACGAGCAGTACTTC.

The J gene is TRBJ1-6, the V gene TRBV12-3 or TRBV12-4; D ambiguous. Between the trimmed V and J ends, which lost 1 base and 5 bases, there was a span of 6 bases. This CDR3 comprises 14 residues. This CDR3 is CASSLEPNNSPLHF. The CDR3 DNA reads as TGTGCCAGCAGTTTAGAACCGAATAATTCACCCCTCCACTTT.

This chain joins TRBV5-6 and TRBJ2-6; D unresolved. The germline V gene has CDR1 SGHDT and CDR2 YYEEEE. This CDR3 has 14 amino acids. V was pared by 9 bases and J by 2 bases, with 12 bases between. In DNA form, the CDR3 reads TGTGCCACCAAGATACTAACTGGGGCCAACGTCCTGACTTTC. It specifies CATKILTGANVLTF.

CDR3 amino acids: CASSRGLNYEQYF. CDR3 DNA: TGTGCCAGCAGCCGCGGACTAAACTACGAGCAGTACTTC. The J gene is TRBJ2-7, the V gene TRBV6-1; TRBD2 is a possible D gene (6 bases). Germline V CDR1 and CDR2: MNHNS, SASEGT. Trimming cost V 6 bases and J 3 bases, with 12 bases left between them. The length of the CDR3 is 13 residues.

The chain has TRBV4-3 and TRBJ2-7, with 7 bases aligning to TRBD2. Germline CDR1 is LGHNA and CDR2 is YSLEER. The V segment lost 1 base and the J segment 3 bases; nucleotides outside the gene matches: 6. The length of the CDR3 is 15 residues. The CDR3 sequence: CASSQVASGNYEQYF. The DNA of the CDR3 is TGCGCCAGCAGCCAAGTAGCTAGCGGAAACTACGAGCAGTACTTC.

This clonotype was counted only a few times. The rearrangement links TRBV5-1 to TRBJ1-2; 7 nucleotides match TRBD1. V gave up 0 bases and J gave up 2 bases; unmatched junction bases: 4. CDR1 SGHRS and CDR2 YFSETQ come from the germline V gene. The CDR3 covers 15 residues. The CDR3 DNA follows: TGCGCCAGCAGCTTGGCCGTGACAGGGAACTATGGCTACACCTTC. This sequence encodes CASSLAVTGNYGYTF.

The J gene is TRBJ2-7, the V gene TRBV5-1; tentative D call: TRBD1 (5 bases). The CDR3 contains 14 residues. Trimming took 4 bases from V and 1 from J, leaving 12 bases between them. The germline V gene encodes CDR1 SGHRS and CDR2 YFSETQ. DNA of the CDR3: TGCGCCAGCAGCCCGGACAAGTCTTCCTACGAGCAGTACTTC. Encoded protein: CASSPDKSSYEQYF.

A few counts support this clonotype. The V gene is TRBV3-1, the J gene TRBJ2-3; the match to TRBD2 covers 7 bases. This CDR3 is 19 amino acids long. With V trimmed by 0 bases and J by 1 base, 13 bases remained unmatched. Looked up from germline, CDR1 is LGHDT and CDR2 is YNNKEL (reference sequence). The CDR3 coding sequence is TGTGCCAGCAGCCAAGATCCGGTAGCGGGCCTCACTCGCACAGATACGCAGTATTTT. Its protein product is CASSQDPVAGLTRTDTQYF.

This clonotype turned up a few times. In DNA form, the CDR3 reads TGCGTACTGCACCGGGTCAACTATGGCTACACCTTC. This translates into CVLHRVNYGYTF. The chain is built from TRBV20-1 and TRBJ1-2; unclear D gene. Germline V gene sequence: CDR1 DFQATT, CDR2 SNEGSKA (reference sequence). The CDR3 has 12 amino acids.

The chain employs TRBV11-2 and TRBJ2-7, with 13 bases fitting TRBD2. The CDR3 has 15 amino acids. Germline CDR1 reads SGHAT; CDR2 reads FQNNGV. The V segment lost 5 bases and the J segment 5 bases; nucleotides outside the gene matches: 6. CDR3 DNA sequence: TGTGCCAGCAGCCCGAGACTAGCGGGAGGCCACGAGCAGTACTTC. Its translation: CASSPRLAGGHEQYF.

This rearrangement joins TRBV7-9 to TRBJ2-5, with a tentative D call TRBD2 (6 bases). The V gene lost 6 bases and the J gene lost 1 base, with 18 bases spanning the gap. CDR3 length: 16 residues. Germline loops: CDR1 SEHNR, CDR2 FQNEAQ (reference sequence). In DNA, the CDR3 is TGTGCCAGCAGTTGGAGGGGTAGCGGAAGCCAAGAGACCCAGTACTTC. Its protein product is CASSWRGSGSQETQYF.